This is a list of T cell receptor beta chains from one sample in a study of OX40 agonist ivuxolimab in advanced cancers. Repertoires were generated with immunoSEQ multiplex PCR, while TCRdb's copy carries only in-frame clones and drops some. The repertoire includes 35,000 or so clones, less than 85% of them detected once, and approximately 1.8% sits in the top ten. The sample in question was CD4+ or CD8+ T cells sorted from blood, obtained in a trial of the OX40 agonist ivuxolimab. These receptors all stem from an adult with an advanced solid tumor such as melanoma, head and neck, liver or kidney cancer. The CDR3 runs from the conserved cysteine through the conserved F or W. Each record gives: D gene, J gene, V gene, clone size, CDR3 DNA, CDR3 protein. A D gene is named only where the DNA matches it firmly. The size of a clone is reported for some rows only, either as once, few or many, or as a class for expanded clones.

d_gene: TRBD1
j_gene: TRBJ1-2
v_gene: TRBV11-2
abundance: -
CDR3nt: TGTGCCAGCAGACCCCACCGGAGGACAGGGATAAGTGGCTACACCTTC
CDR3aa: CASRPHRRTGISGYTF

d_gene: TRBD1
j_gene: TRBJ1-6
v_gene: TRBV7-2
abundance: -
CDR3nt: TGTGCCAGCAGAACAGGGGGCTCCTATAATTCACCCCTCCACTTT
CDR3aa: CASRTGGSYNSPLHF

d_gene: -
j_gene: TRBJ2-5
v_gene: TRBV5-1
abundance: -
CDR3nt: TGCGCCACCAACCGAGGGGTCCTTCAAGAGACCCAGTACTTC
CDR3aa: CATNRGVLQETQYF

d_gene: TRBD1
j_gene: TRBJ1-2
v_gene: TRBV12-5
abundance: -
CDR3nt: TGTGCTAGTGGTCCCGGACAGGGGGCGTTGGGCTACACCTTC
CDR3aa: CASGPGQGALGYTF

d_gene: -
j_gene: TRBJ2-5
v_gene: TRBV5-6
abundance: -
CDR3nt: TGTGCCAGCAGCTTGAGGACACGTTGGCGGGGTCTGGGGACCCAGTACTTC
CDR3aa: CASSLRTRWRGLGTQYF

d_gene: -
j_gene: TRBJ2-1
v_gene: TRBV10-2
abundance: few
CDR3nt: TGCGCCAGCAGTGAGGGGTACAATGAGCAGTTCTTC
CDR3aa: CASSEGYNEQFF

d_gene: -
j_gene: TRBJ2-7
v_gene: TRBV30
abundance: -
CDR3nt: TGTGCCTGGAGTGCTGGTGGGGGAACCTACGAGCAGTACTTC
CDR3aa: CAWSAGGGTYEQYF

d_gene: TRBD1
j_gene: TRBJ1-5
v_gene: TRBV5-6
abundance: few
CDR3nt: TGTGCCAGCAGCTTGTGGGCAGGGGGAACTCAGCCCCAGCATTTT
CDR3aa: CASSLWAGGTQPQHF

d_gene: TRBD1
j_gene: TRBJ2-6
v_gene: TRBV19
abundance: -
CDR3nt: TGTGCCAGTAGTGGGACAGGGGCTGGGGCCAACGTCCTGACTTTC
CDR3aa: CASSGTGAGANVLTF

d_gene: -
j_gene: TRBJ2-5
v_gene: TRBV5-6
abundance: medium-sized
CDR3nt: TGTGCCAGCAGCGCGACCCAGGGTAATCGAGAGACCCAGTACTTC
CDR3aa: CASSATQGNRETQYF

d_gene: -
j_gene: TRBJ1-2
v_gene: TRBV6-1
abundance: -
CDR3nt: TGTGCCAGCACCGAAAGGTTATTTAACTATGGCTACACCTTC
CDR3aa: CASTERLFNYGYTF

d_gene: TRBD1
j_gene: TRBJ1-1
v_gene: TRBV19
abundance: -
CDR3nt: TGTGCCAGTAGTAACGGACAGGTAGACACTGAAGCTTTCTTT
CDR3aa: CASSNGQVDTEAFF

d_gene: -
j_gene: TRBJ2-7
v_gene: TRBV12-5
abundance: -
CDR3nt: TGTGCTAGTGGTTTGCGGGACTGGACAGTCGGGGAGCAGTACTTC
CDR3aa: CASGLRDWTVGEQYF

d_gene: -
j_gene: TRBJ1-4
v_gene: TRBV5-1
abundance: once
CDR3nt: TGCGCCAGCAGCTTGGCAGGCACCCGGGATGAAAAACTGTTTTTT
CDR3aa: CASSLAGTRDEKLFF

d_gene: -
j_gene: TRBJ1-1
v_gene: TRBV5-1
abundance: once
CDR3nt: TGCGCCAGCAGCCAGGCGGGGGGGAACACTGAAGCTTTCTTT
CDR3aa: CASSQAGGNTEAFF

d_gene: TRBD1
j_gene: TRBJ2-6
v_gene: TRBV6-6
abundance: -
CDR3nt: TGTGCCAGCACTACAGGGGGCTCTGGGGCCAACGTCCTGACTTTC
CDR3aa: CASTTGGSGANVLTF

d_gene: -
j_gene: TRBJ1-3
v_gene: TRBV9
abundance: once
CDR3nt: TGTGCCAGCAGCGTCGGGGTCCCTACCTCTGGAAACACCATATATTTT
CDR3aa: CASSVGVPTSGNTIYF

d_gene: -
j_gene: TRBJ1-6
v_gene: TRBV9
abundance: -
CDR3nt: TGTGCCAGCAGCGTAGACAGGCGGAATTCACCCCTCCACTTT
CDR3aa: CASSVDRRNSPLHF

d_gene: TRBD1
j_gene: TRBJ1-1
v_gene: TRBV18
abundance: -
CDR3nt: TGTGCCAGCTCACAAAGGACAGGGTCGAACACTGAAGCTTTCTTT
CDR3aa: CASSQRTGSNTEAFF

d_gene: -
j_gene: TRBJ1-6
v_gene: TRBV7-9
abundance: few
CDR3nt: TGTGCCAGCAGTCGGGACGCCAATAATTCACCCCTCCACTTT
CDR3aa: CASSRDANNSPLHF

d_gene: TRBD2
j_gene: TRBJ2-7
v_gene: TRBV30
abundance: -
CDR3nt: TGTGCCTGGAGTGGGGGGGGCGAGCAGTACTTC
CDR3aa: CAWSGGGEQYF

d_gene: -
j_gene: TRBJ1-1
v_gene: TRBV29-1
abundance: -
CDR3nt: TGCAGCGATGAACACGGGAACACTGAAGCTTTCTTT
CDR3aa: CSDEHGNTEAFF

d_gene: -
j_gene: TRBJ2-4
v_gene: TRBV7-2
abundance: -
CDR3nt: TGTGCCAGCAGCTTAGATACAGGGTCGAGCATTCAGTACTTC
CDR3aa: CASSLDTGSSIQYF

d_gene: -
j_gene: TRBJ2-5
v_gene: TRBV6-6
abundance: -
CDR3nt: TGTGCCAGCAGTTACGTGGGGACCTACGGAGAGACCCAGTACTTC
CDR3aa: CASSYVGTYGETQYF

d_gene: -
j_gene: TRBJ2-7
v_gene: TRBV10-3
abundance: once
CDR3nt: TGTGCCAGCAGTGCACTAGGCCCCACCTACGAGCAGTACTTC
CDR3aa: CASSALGPTYEQYF

d_gene: -
j_gene: TRBJ1-1
v_gene: TRBV15
abundance: -
CDR3nt: TGTGCCACCAGCAGAGGTCGGGGGAACGGCGTAACCACTGAAGCTTTCTTT
CDR3aa: CATSRGRGNGVTTEAFF

d_gene: TRBD1
j_gene: TRBJ1-2
v_gene: TRBV7-2
abundance: -
CDR3nt: TGTGCCAGCAGCCCCCCCGGGTTAAGGACAGGGGGATTTGGCTACACCTTC
CDR3aa: CASSPPGLRTGGFGYTF

d_gene: -
j_gene: TRBJ1-2
v_gene: TRBV7-8
abundance: -
CDR3nt: TGTGCCAGCAGCTTAAACAGGGCCGACTATGGCTACACCTTC
CDR3aa: CASSLNRADYGYTF

d_gene: -
j_gene: TRBJ2-7
v_gene: TRBV5-4
abundance: few
CDR3nt: TGTGCCAGCAGCTCAGACCGTTGGGGCGAGCAGTACTTC
CDR3aa: CASSSDRWGEQYF

d_gene: TRBD1
j_gene: TRBJ2-7
v_gene: TRBV5-5
abundance: -
CDR3nt: TGTGCCAGCAGCTGGTCCGGACAGGGGTCCTACGAGCAGTACTTC
CDR3aa: CASSWSGQGSYEQYF

d_gene: -
j_gene: TRBJ1-4
v_gene: TRBV7-9
abundance: -
CDR3nt: TGTGCCAGCAGCCCCCACGGGACCGCCGAAAAACTGTTTTTT
CDR3aa: CASSPHGTAEKLFF

d_gene: -
j_gene: TRBJ2-5
v_gene: TRBV7-2
abundance: -
CDR3nt: TGTGCCAGCAGCTTAAACCGACAAGAGACCCAGTACTTC
CDR3aa: CASSLNRQETQYF

d_gene: TRBD1
j_gene: TRBJ2-7
v_gene: TRBV5-1
abundance: few
CDR3nt: TGCGCCAGCAGCTTGGCGAACATTTGGACAGGGCACGACGAGCAGTACTTC
CDR3aa: CASSLANIWTGHDEQYF

d_gene: -
j_gene: TRBJ2-3
v_gene: TRBV6-1
abundance: few
CDR3nt: TGTGCCAGCAGTGCCTGGGGGGCAGATACGCAGTATTTT
CDR3aa: CASSAWGADTQYF

d_gene: -
j_gene: TRBJ1-1
v_gene: TRBV2
abundance: -
CDR3nt: TGTGCCAGCAGTGAAAGGAAGGGTGCTGAAGCTTTCTTT
CDR3aa: CASSERKGAEAFF

d_gene: -
j_gene: TRBJ2-5
v_gene: TRBV5-4
abundance: -
CDR3nt: TGTGCCAGCAGTTCGGGCATAGGAAATCAAGAGACCCAGTACTTC
CDR3aa: CASSSGIGNQETQYF

d_gene: -
j_gene: TRBJ2-1
v_gene: TRBV21-1
abundance: -
CDR3nt: TGTGCCAGCAGCAAAACCCCCACAGGGGGTAAAGGGGGCAATGAGCAGTTCTTC
CDR3aa: CASSKTPTGGKGGNEQFF

d_gene: -
j_gene: TRBJ2-7
v_gene: TRBV5-4
abundance: -
CDR3nt: TGTGCCAGCAGCTTGGGGGGGGCGAGCTCCTACGAGCAGTACTTC
CDR3aa: CASSLGGASSYEQYF

d_gene: -
j_gene: TRBJ1-2
v_gene: TRBV5-1
abundance: -
CDR3nt: TGCGCCAGCAGCTTGGCGGGGGAGGGCTACACCTTC
CDR3aa: CASSLAGEGYTF

d_gene: -
j_gene: TRBJ2-3
v_gene: TRBV30
abundance: -
CDR3nt: TGTGCCTGGAGTGTATCCCATCGCGGGCTTAACACAGATACGCAGTATTTT
CDR3aa: CAWSVSHRGLNTDTQYF

d_gene: -
j_gene: TRBJ1-1
v_gene: TRBV10-2
abundance: -
CDR3nt: TGCGCCAGCAGTGAGCCCCGCGTAGCTTTCTTT
CDR3aa: CASSEPRVAFF

d_gene: -
j_gene: TRBJ1-1
v_gene: TRBV5-1
abundance: -
CDR3nt: TGCGCCAGCAGCTTGGGGGGTTTCGACACTGAAGCTTTCTTT
CDR3aa: CASSLGGFDTEAFF

d_gene: TRBD2
j_gene: TRBJ2-3
v_gene: TRBV7-2
abundance: -
CDR3nt: TGTGCCAGCAGAAAGGTAGCGGGGAACACGGATACGCAGTATTTT
CDR3aa: CASRKVAGNTDTQYF

d_gene: -
j_gene: TRBJ1-1
v_gene: TRBV6-5
abundance: -
CDR3nt: TGTGCCAGCAGTTACGCAGGGCCCAACATGAACACTGAAGCTTTCTTT
CDR3aa: CASSYAGPNMNTEAFF

d_gene: TRBD2
j_gene: TRBJ2-7
v_gene: TRBV19
abundance: -
CDR3nt: TGTGCCAGTAGTAGAGGCGGGGGAGGTTCCTACGAGCAGTACTTC
CDR3aa: CASSRGGGGSYEQYF

d_gene: -
j_gene: TRBJ1-2
v_gene: TRBV2
abundance: -
CDR3nt: TGTGCCAGCAGTGTACAGATGAACTATGGCTACACCTTC
CDR3aa: CASSVQMNYGYTF

d_gene: -
j_gene: TRBJ1-2
v_gene: TRBV7-8
abundance: -
CDR3nt: TGTGCCAGCAGCCCCCTCAGGCCGGGGGATGGCTACACCTTC
CDR3aa: CASSPLRPGDGYTF

d_gene: -
j_gene: TRBJ1-3
v_gene: TRBV5-1
abundance: -
CDR3nt: TGCGCCAGCAGCTTGACGTTGTCTGGAAACACCATATATTTT
CDR3aa: CASSLTLSGNTIYF

d_gene: -
j_gene: TRBJ2-7
v_gene: TRBV6-1
abundance: once
CDR3nt: TGTGCCAGTGACAGACCCCTTTACCCCTACGAGCAGTACTTC
CDR3aa: CASDRPLYPYEQYF

d_gene: TRBD1
j_gene: TRBJ1-6
v_gene: TRBV7-6
abundance: -
CDR3nt: TGTGCCAGCAGCGAAAGACAGGGAATGAATTCACCCCTCCACTTT
CDR3aa: CASSERQGMNSPLHF

d_gene: -
j_gene: TRBJ1-5
v_gene: TRBV7-2
abundance: -
CDR3nt: TGTGCCAGCAGCTACGACAGCCAGCCCCAGCATTTT
CDR3aa: CASSYDSQPQHF